The subject of this entry is one T cell receptor beta chain. These data are taken from a study of memory CD4+ T cells and cytomegalovirus serostatus. Across the whole study: Donors were healthy Belgian adults, several CMV seropositive and approximately 25 seronegative.

The CDR3 runs 13 residues. Germline-derived CDR1 and CDR2 are SNHLY and FYNNEI. Trimming took 9 bases from V and 1 from J, leaving 12 bases between them. The sort gate was single viable CD3+CD4+CD8-CD45RO+ cells for memory CD4+ T cells. CD4+ T cells were isolated by positive magnetic selection. The protocol was immunoSEQ multiplex PCR, while the TCRdb copy is restricted to in-frame clones and leaves out a portion. The profile shows approximately 50,000 clones, over 65% of them singletons. The chain links TRBV2 to TRBJ1-1, with unresolved D. The sequenced material came from memory CD4+ T cells from blood. The source of this sequence is an adult in good health and CMV-seropositive. The CDR3: CASRRAPNTEAFF. As DNA, the CDR3 is TGTGCCAGTCGAAGAGCACCGAACACTGAAGCTTTCTTT.